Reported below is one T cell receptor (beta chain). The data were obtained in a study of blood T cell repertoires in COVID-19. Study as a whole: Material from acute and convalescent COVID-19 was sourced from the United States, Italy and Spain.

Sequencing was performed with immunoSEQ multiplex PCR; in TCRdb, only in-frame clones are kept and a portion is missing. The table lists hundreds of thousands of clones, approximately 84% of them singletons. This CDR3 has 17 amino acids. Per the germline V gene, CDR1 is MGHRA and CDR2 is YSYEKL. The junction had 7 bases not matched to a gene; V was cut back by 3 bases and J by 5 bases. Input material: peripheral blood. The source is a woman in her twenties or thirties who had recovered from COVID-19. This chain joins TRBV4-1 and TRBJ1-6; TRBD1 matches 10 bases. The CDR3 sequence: CASSQTTGGLDNSPLHF. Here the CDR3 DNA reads TGCGCCAGCAGCCAGACGACAGGGGGCTTAGATAATTCACCCCTCCACTTT.